A single sample is the source of the 2 T cell receptor beta chains below, sequenced in a study of T cells in Graves' hyperthyroidism and ophthalmopathy. Regions amplified from RNA transcripts were the TCR beta CDR3 regions. TCR CDR3 underwent first-round RT-PCR with the HTBI primer set. From the multiplex PCR reads, TCRdb called clonotypes with MiXCR, one entry per CDR3 protein. The sample consists of hundreds of thousands of distinct CDR3 sequences, approximately 13% of them appearing once. The sample taken for sequencing was blood. All receptors come from a woman aged 25 to 39 with Graves' hyperthyroidism that later progressed to Graves' ophthalmopathy.

The chain carries TRBV6-5 and TRBJ1-5; 7 bases align to TRBD1. The V and J ends lost 0 bases and 7 bases, in that order; junction bases with no gene match: 6. The CDR3 covers 15 residues. Per the germline V gene, CDR1 is MNHEY and CDR2 is SVGAGI. The CDR3 DNA follows: TGTGCCAGCAGTTACTCATACAGGGGAGGGCAGCCCCAGCATTTT. The encoded protein is CASSYSYRGGQPQHF.

In this sample, this clonotype turned up a few times. The rearrangement uses TRBV6-1 and TRBJ1-5, with a weak D call TRBD1 (5 bases). Germline lookup yields CDR1 MNHNS and CDR2 SASEGT. The CDR3 covers 15 residues. The germline V and J ends were trimmed by 6 bases and 4 bases, with 16 bases remaining between them. This CDR3 is CASRRGVSKNQPQHF. CDR3 nucleotides: TGTGCCAGCAGAAGAGGGGTCTCAAAGAATCAGCCCCAGCATTTT.